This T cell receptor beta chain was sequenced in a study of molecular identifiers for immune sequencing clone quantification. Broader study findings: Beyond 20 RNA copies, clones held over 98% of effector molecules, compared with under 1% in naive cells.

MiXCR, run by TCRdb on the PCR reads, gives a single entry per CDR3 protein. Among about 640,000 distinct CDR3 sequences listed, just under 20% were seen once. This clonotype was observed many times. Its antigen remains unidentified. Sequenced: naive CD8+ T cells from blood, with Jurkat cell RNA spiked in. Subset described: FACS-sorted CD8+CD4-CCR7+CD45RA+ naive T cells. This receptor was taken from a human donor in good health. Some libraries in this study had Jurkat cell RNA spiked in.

The CDR3 region is CASSLGARALETQYF. CDR3 sequence (DNA): TGTGCCAGCAGCTTAGGTGCGAGGGCGTTGGAGACCCAGTACTTC. The chain combines TRBV7-9 with TRBJ2-5; weak D call: TRBD2 (5 bases). Germline CDR1 SEHNR, CDR2 FQNEAQ (reference sequence). Trimming pared 1 base from V and 5 bases from J, leaving 14 bases between. The CDR3 is 15 amino acids.